This T cell receptor (beta chain) originates from a study of graft-versus-host responses after intestinal transplantation. For the study at large: Anti-thymocyte globulin served as induction for all recipients, who then took tacrolimus and steroids for around 3 years.

V was cut by 0 bases and J by 7 bases, with 9 bases left in between. This CDR3 has 13 residues. CDR1 is MGHRA, CDR2 YSYEKL, per germline. Study outcomes and limitations: In recipient marrow, GvH clones were found, and some appeared first in ileum or blood.

Turning to this clone: Antigen: not known.

Profiled with immunoSEQ multiplex PCR; TCRdb holds only in-frame clones, not every one. The sample contains about 50,000 clones, nearly 95% of which appear only once. The sample here was unstimulated CD4+ T cells sorted from spleen or lymph node cells, taken before transplant. This receptor was obtained from a human donor who was the organ donor for an intestinal transplant. V usage is TRBV4-1 and J usage is TRBJ1-2, with unresolved D. CDR3 DNA sequence: TGCGCCAGCAGCCAAGAAGGTTTAGGTGGCTACACCTTC. Its protein product is CASSQEGLGGYTF.